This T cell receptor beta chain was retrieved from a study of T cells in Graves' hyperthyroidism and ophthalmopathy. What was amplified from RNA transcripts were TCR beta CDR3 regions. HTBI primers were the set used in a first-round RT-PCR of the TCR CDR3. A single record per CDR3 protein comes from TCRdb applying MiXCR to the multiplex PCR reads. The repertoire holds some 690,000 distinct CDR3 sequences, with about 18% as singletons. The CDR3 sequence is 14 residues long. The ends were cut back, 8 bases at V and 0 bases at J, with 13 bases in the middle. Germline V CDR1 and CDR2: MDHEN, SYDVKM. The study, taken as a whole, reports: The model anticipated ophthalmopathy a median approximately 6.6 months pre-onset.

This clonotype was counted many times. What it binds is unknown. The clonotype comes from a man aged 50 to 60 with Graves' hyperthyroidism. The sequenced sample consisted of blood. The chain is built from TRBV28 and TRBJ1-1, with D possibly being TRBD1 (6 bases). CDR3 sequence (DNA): TGTGCCAGCTGGCAGGGGCAGATGAACACTGAAGCTTTCTTT. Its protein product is CASWQGQMNTEAFF.